These 9 T cell receptor beta chains share one sample of origin, sequenced in a study of T cell repertoires in cytomegalovirus infection. What these receptors recognize is not known. TCRdb used MiXCR to reprocess the reads, holding one entry per CDR3 protein. The table shows some 310,000 distinct CDR3 sequences, with more than 20% occurring only once. The sequenced sample was cultured PBMCs, obtained from culture after CMV antigen stimulation. The receptor set was obtained from a human donor in good health (CMV status not recorded). Some clones in this sample may be carry-over from other donors' samples.

This clonotype was seen more than once but under ten times. This chain uses TRBV28 with TRBJ2-1; 13 nucleotides line up with TRBD2. Germline V gives CDR1 MDHEN, CDR2 SYDVKM. V shed 1 base, J shed 8 bases, and the junction held 8 bases outside the gene matches. The CDR3 covers 17 residues. The DNA of the CDR3 is TGTGCCAGCAGTTTATCCCAACTAGCGGGAGGGGGAGATGAGCAGTTCTTC. It yields the protein CASSLSQLAGGGDEQFF.

The chain combines TRBV5-6 with TRBJ2-1; TRBD2 agrees at 9 bases. V dropped 2 bases and J dropped 7; count of bases not matched to a gene: 7. CDR1 is SGHDT and CDR2 is YYEEEE in the germline V gene. The CDR3 is 15 amino acids. The CDR3 DNA reads TGTGCCAGCAGCTTTGGTAGCGGGAGAACGAATGAGCAGTTCTTC. This sequence encodes CASSFGSGRTNEQFF.

A note on this clonotype: It may be a read error: a sequence one base away is much more abundant. This sequence joins TRBV7-2 and TRBJ2-7; D call uncertain. The CDR3 contains 14 residues. Germline V gene lookup returns CDR1 SGHTA and CDR2 FQGNSA. V lost 3 bases and J lost 4, with 13 bases in between. The CDR3 here is CASSFVPAGYEQYF. The CDR3 DNA reads as TGTGCCAGCAGCTTCGTTCCTGCTGGTTACGAGCAGTACTTC.

This clonotype was detected a few times. V usage is TRBV2 and J usage is TRBJ2-4; tentative D call: TRBD2 (5 bases). V dropped 2 bases and J dropped 5 bases, with 19 bases sitting between them. Germline V gene data show CDR1 as SNHLY and CDR2 as FYNNEI. The CDR3 is 17 amino acids. The CDR3 nucleotides are TGTGCCAGCAGTGAACATGGTCTAGCATCGAGTCAAAACATTCAGTACTTC. Protein: CASSEHGLASSQNIQYF. The full variable domain, with the rest looked up from reference TRBV2 and TRBJ2-4, is EPEVTQTPSHQVTQMGQEVILRCVPISNHLYFYWYRQILGQKVEFLVSFYNNEISEKSEIFDDQFSVERPDGSNFTLKIRSTKLEDSAMYFCASSEHGLASSQNIQYFGAGTRLSVL.

This clonotype was counted a few times. V gene TRBV6-1 combines with J gene TRBJ2-4; D uncertain. Germline assignment: CDR1 MNHNS and CDR2 SASEGT. Trimming left V 8 bases short and J 0 bases short, with 8 bases between. This CDR3 is built from 13 residues. CDR3 nucleotide sequence: TGTGCCAGCGCGGCGGTAGCCAAAAACATTCAGTACTTC. Amino acid sequence: CASAAVAKNIQYF.

The chain employs TRBV5-4 and TRBJ2-3, with D tentatively TRBD1 or TRBD2 (7 bases each). The V gene lost 3 bases and the J gene lost 7 bases, with 21 bases spanning the gap. Germline lookup yields CDR1 SGHNT and CDR2 YYREEE (reference sequence). The CDR3 totals 16 residues. Here the CDR3 reads CASSSPQGGSGNTQYF. The CDR3 coding sequence is TGTGCCAGCAGCTCACCGCAGGGGGGGAGTGGAAATACGCAGTATTTT.

Many counts were recorded for this clonotype. The chain couples TRBV28 to TRBJ2-5; a weak D match, TRBD2 (6 bases). The CDR3 sequence is 14 residues long. Looked up from germline, CDR1 is MDHEN and CDR2 is SYDVKM. Deletions cut 5 bases from V and 1 base from J, with 11 bases between. The CDR3 loop reads CASSPGLRQETQYF. In nucleotides, the CDR3 is TGTGCCAGCAGTCCGGGACTTCGCCAAGAGACCCAGTACTTC.

The CDR3 nucleotides are TGTGCCAGCAAATGGCGGGAGACGACAGATACGCAGTATTTT. Translation: CASKWRETTDTQYF. This chain joins TRBV27 and TRBJ2-3; 7 bases fit TRBD2. CDR1 is MNHEY and CDR2 is SMNVEV in the germline V gene (reference sequence). The CDR3 totals 14 residues. Trimming at V came to 7 bases and at J to 3 bases, leaving 7 bases not matched to a gene.

V and J are TRBV12-3 or TRBV12-4 and TRBJ2-3; D is ambiguous. The CDR3 loop spans 14 amino acids. Trimming removed 7 bases from V and 2 bases from J, with 13 bases in between. Here the CDR3 reads CASKRTVDTDTQYF. CDR3 coding DNA: TGTGCCAGCAAAAGGACCGTAGACACAGATACGCAGTATTTT.